One and the same sample provided the 29 T cell receptor beta chains below, sequenced in a study of beta chain features in type 1 diabetes. The entirety of the isolated RNA underwent reverse transcription, so expressed TCRB transcripts were sequenced. Here immunoSEQ multiplex PCR was the method, and the copy in TCRdb shows in-frame clones only, minus some. This table has 550,000 to 850,000 clones, about an eighth appearing once. These receptors' antigens are unknown. Study results and caveats: The study found moderately but significantly shorter TCRB CDR3s in all four CD4+ subsets of Type 1 diabetes patients.

Specimen: naive CD4+ T cells from blood. These receptors were taken from a man younger than 30 with type 1 diabetes.

The chain recombines TRBV7-8 with TRBJ2-7, with D perhaps assigned TRBD1 or TRBD2 (5 bases each). Germline assignment: CDR1 SGHVS and CDR2 FQNEAQ. V gave up 5 bases and J gave up 4 bases, with 12 bases separating them. This CDR3 contains 13 residues. The CDR3 spells CASSGGLGYEQYF. DNA for the CDR3: TGTGCCAGCAGCGGGGGTCTAGGGTACGAGCAGTACTTC.

The J gene is TRBJ2-1, the V gene TRBV18, with D perhaps being TRBD1 or TRBD2 (5 bases each). Germline CDR1 reads KGHSH; CDR2 reads LQKENI. V lost 1 base, J lost 4 bases, and 8 bases lay in between. The CDR3 runs to 14 residues. The CDR3 DNA is TGTGCCAGCTCACCACGGGACGCATACAATGAGCAGTTCTTC. It yields the protein CASSPRDAYNEQFF.

This clone was detected a few times. The chain employs TRBV5-6 and TRBJ2-1, with 10 nucleotides matching TRBD2. J gave up 4 bases and V 2 bases, and 6 bases lay outside the gene matches. The CDR3 loop spans 16 amino acids. CDR1 is SGHDT and CDR2 is YYEEEE in the germline V gene. For the CDR3, the DNA is TGTGCCAGCAGCTTCCTAGCGGGGGAAACGTACAATGAGCAGTTCTTC. Translated: CASSFLAGETYNEQFF.

This clone has a handful of counts. J is TRBJ2-5 and V is TRBV5-4; 8 bases match TRBD2. V dropped 4 bases and J dropped 1; count of bases not matched to a gene: 9. The V gene's germline CDR1 is SGHNT and CDR2 YYREEE (reference sequence). This CDR3 comprises 16 residues. In DNA, the CDR3 is TGTGCCAGCAGCCCCGGGGGGGCCGGGGGCCAAGAGACCCAGTACTTC. Translated, it gives CASSPGGAGGQETQYF.

This clone was found a few times. The CDR3 region is CATRPGQGATEQYF. The CDR3 coding sequence is TGTGCCACCCGTCCGGGACAGGGTGCAACCGAGCAGTACTTC. This chain uses TRBV28 with TRBJ2-7, with 9 bases that match TRBD1. V was clipped by 10 bases and J by 6 bases; unmatched bases: 13. CDR3 length: 14 amino acids. Germline V lookup: CDR1 MDHEN, CDR2 SYDVKM.

The chain is built from TRBV11-2 and TRBJ2-1; TRBD1 might be the D (6 bases). Germline values: CDR1 SGHAT, CDR2 FQNNGV. V dropped 5 bases and J dropped 11 bases, with 16 bases sitting between them. The CDR3 is 13 amino acids. CDR3 DNA: TGTGCCAGCAGCACCCCCGGGACACAAAAGCAGTTCTTC. Its translation is CASSTPGTQKQFF.

A few counts support this clone. The CDR3: CASSPGGTGAWDEAFF. CDR3 sequence (DNA): TGTGCCAGCTCACCAGGGGGGACAGGAGCCTGGGATGAAGCTTTCTTT. This chain links TRBV18 with TRBJ1-1; TRBD1 agrees at 8 bases. The trim removed 2 bases at V and 7 bases at J, leaving 12 bases unmatched. CDR3 length: 16 residues. Germline assignment: CDR1 KGHSH and CDR2 LQKENI.

The table lists this clone with a few counts. The chain uses TRBV6-5 and TRBJ1-6, with no clear D. CDR3 length equals 13 residues. V was clipped by 11 bases and J by 0 bases, with 8 bases between them. Germline V lookup: CDR1 MNHEY, CDR2 SVGAGI. The CDR3 region is CAAGSSYNSPLHF. CDR3 in DNA: TGTGCCGCCGGAAGCTCCTATAATTCACCCCTCCACTTT.

This clone was counted between two and nine times. The chain recombines TRBV2 with TRBJ2-1, with 12 nucleotides matching TRBD2. Trimming at V came to 6 bases and at J to 3 bases, leaving 3 bases not matched to a gene. Germline-derived CDR1 and CDR2 are SNHLY and FYNNEI. The CDR3 is made up of 15 amino acids. The chain's CDR3 is CASRLLAGGYNEQFF. CDR3 nucleotide sequence: TGTGCCAGCAGATTACTAGCGGGGGGCTACAATGAGCAGTTCTTC.

In this sample, this clone turned up a few times. The chain employs TRBV11-2 and TRBJ1-5; D gene unclear. Looked up from germline, CDR1 is SGHAT and CDR2 is FQNNGV. V was clipped by 4 bases and J by 4 bases, with 8 bases between them. CDR3 length: 13 amino acids. The CDR3: CASSSVANQPQHF. In DNA form, the CDR3 reads TGTGCCAGCAGCTCAGTTGCTAATCAGCCCCAGCATTTT.

V gene TRBV30 combines with J gene TRBJ1-2; 7 bases match TRBD1. V shed 0 bases, J shed 7 bases, and the junction held 2 bases outside the gene matches. The CDR3 sequence is 12 residues long. Germline loops: CDR1 GTSNPN, CDR2 SVGIG (reference sequence). CDR3 DNA: TGTGCCTGGAGTGTACAGGGGACTGGCTACACCTTC. Translating gives CAWSVQGTGYTF.

The CDR3 reads CASGTPSGNTIYF. CDR3 DNA: TGTGCCAGCGGTACTCCATCTGGAAACACCATATATTTT. The V gene is TRBV28, the J gene TRBJ1-3; D is unclear. The CDR3 runs 13 residues. Germline V gives CDR1 MDHEN, CDR2 SYDVKM. The germline V and J ends were trimmed by 8 bases and 1 base, with 9 bases remaining between them.

V is TRBV28 and J is TRBJ1-6; possible D gene TRBD1, 5 bases. CDR1 is MDHEN, CDR2 SYDVKM, per germline. The V and J ends lost 3 bases and 7 bases respectively, with 16 bases between them. The CDR3 totals 16 residues. CDR3: CASSFSSLTVNSPLHF. The DNA of the CDR3 is TGTGCCAGCAGTTTTTCCTCCTTGACAGTCAATTCACCCCTCCACTTT.

This chain uses TRBV5-4 with TRBJ1-1, with D unclear. The CDR3 loop spans 15 amino acids. Germline assignment: CDR1 SGHNT and CDR2 YYREEE (reference sequence). V gave up 0 bases and J gave up 4 bases, with 13 bases separating them. CDR3 in amino acids: CASSLENSPVTEAFF. Here the CDR3 DNA reads TGTGCCAGCAGCTTGGAGAACAGTCCCGTCACTGAAGCTTTCTTT.

This clone was seen only a few times. The same CDR3 can be traced to other DNA sequences in this sample. V is TRBV7-9 and J is TRBJ1-3, with a tentative D call TRBD1 (6 bases). CDR1 is SEHNR and CDR2 is FQNEAQ in the germline V gene (reference sequence). This CDR3 is 15 amino acids long. V lost 5 bases and J lost 0, with 11 bases in between. CDR3 DNA sequence: TGTGCCAGCAGCCCAGGACAGAGCTCTGGAAACACCATATATTTT. Its protein is CASSPGQSSGNTIYF.

The table lists this clone with a few counts. The sample carries other DNA sequences with the same CDR3. The chain joins TRBV29-1 to TRBJ1-1; the match to TRBD1 covers 8 bases. The germline CDR1 and CDR2 sequences are SQVTM and ANQGSEA. After removal of 1 base from V and 1 base from J, the junction contained 5 bases not matched to a gene. The length of the CDR3 is 15 residues. CDR3: CSVEGSTGANTEAFF. The CDR3, as DNA: TGCAGCGTTGAAGGATCGACAGGGGCGAACACTGAAGCTTTCTTT.

The chain uses TRBV29-1 and TRBJ2-3, with TRBD1 identical over 7 bases. J was trimmed by 0 bases and V by 6 bases; bases with no gene match: 3. The CDR3 extends over 13 amino acids. Germline V gene data show CDR1 as SQVTM and CDR2 as ANQGSEA. Here the CDR3 DNA reads TGCAGCGTACCGGGACAGAGCACAGATACGCAGTATTTT. It translates to CSVPGQSTDTQYF.

In its sample, this clone was seen a few times. The chain carries TRBV15 and TRBJ1-2; TRBD1 is a possible D gene (5 bases). Germline CDR1 and CDR2: LNHNV and YYDKDF (reference sequence). V lost 5 bases, J lost 6 bases, and 22 bases lay in between. The length of the CDR3 is 16 residues. The CDR3 protein is CATSLDLSGAVDGYTF. For the CDR3, the DNA is TGTGCCACCAGCCTAGACCTATCTGGGGCAGTCGATGGCTACACCTTC.

This clone was counted a few times. The chain combines TRBV5-4 with TRBJ1-2; 7 positions match TRBD1. This CDR3 has 15 amino acids. The junction had 9 bases not matched to a gene; V was cut back by 3 bases and J by 4 bases. The V gene's germline CDR1 is SGHNT and CDR2 YYREEE (reference sequence). The chain's CDR3 is CASSSNRGLSYGYTF. The CDR3 DNA follows: TGTGCCAGCAGCTCGAACAGGGGACTGAGCTATGGCTACACCTTC.

In its sample, this clone was seen a few times. This rearrangement joins TRBV5-1 to TRBJ1-1; 8 bases are a match to TRBD1. Germline V gives CDR1 SGHRS, CDR2 YFSETQ. CDR3 length: 16 residues. V lost 0 bases, J lost 0 bases, and 4 bases stayed unmatched. The CDR3 DNA sequence: TGCGCCAGCAGCTTGGCCAGGGGGCAGGTGAACACTGAAGCTTTCTTT. It translates to CASSLARGQVNTEAFF. The variable domain in full, with the rest retrieved from reference TRBV5-1 and TRBJ1-1, is KAGVTQTPRYLIKTRGQQVTLSCSPISGHRSVSWYQQTPGQGLQFLFEYFSETQRNKGNFPGRFSGRQFSNSRSEMNVSTLELGDSALYLCASSLARGQVNTEAFFGQGTRLTVV.

In this sample, this clone turned up a few times. The chain joins TRBV4-1 to TRBJ2-1, with 7 bases aligning to TRBD1. In germline, CDR1 is MGHRA, CDR2 YSYEKL. The CDR3 runs to 16 residues. With V trimmed by 0 bases and J by 7 bases, 9 bases remained unmatched. The DNA of the CDR3 is TGCGCCAGCAGCCAAGAGCTTCGAGGGGGCTTGAATGAGCAGTTCTTC. It codes for CASSQELRGGLNEQFF.

The V call is TRBV7-9, the J call TRBJ2-6, with TRBD2 as a possible D gene (5 bases). The germline V and J ends were trimmed by 5 bases and 0 bases, with 17 bases remaining between them. The CDR3 totals 18 residues. CDR1 and CDR2 (germline): SEHNR, FQNEAQ (reference sequence). This chain's CDR3 is CASSTGSSIPSGANVLTF. The CDR3, as DNA: TGTGCCAGCAGCACGGGGTCCTCGATCCCCTCTGGGGCCAACGTCCTGACTTTC.

The chain uses TRBV27 and TRBJ1-1, with 8 positions matching TRBD1. The CDR3 totals 14 residues. Germline V gene sequence: CDR1 MNHEY, CDR2 SMNVEV (reference sequence). J gave up 4 bases and V 5 bases, and 6 bases lay outside the gene matches. CDR3 nucleotides: TGTGCCAGCAGTGGAGGACAGGGAGTCACTGAAGCTTTCTTT. Protein: CASSGGQGVTEAFF.

The rearrangement links TRBV25-1 to TRBJ2-7, with unresolved D. The CDR3 runs 12 residues. Germline V gene lookup returns CDR1 MGHDK and CDR2 SYGVNS. The V and J ends lost 3 bases and 4 bases respectively, with 7 bases between them. CDR3 sequence reads: CASSDGLYEQYF. The CDR3, as DNA: TGTGCCAGCAGTGATGGTCTTTACGAGCAGTACTTC.

This clone was seen more than once but under ten times. The J gene is TRBJ2-7, the V gene TRBV14, with D possibly TRBD1 on 6 matching bases. V gave up 4 bases and J gave up 1 base, with 14 bases separating them. Germline-derived CDR1 and CDR2 are SGHDN and FVKESK. CDR3 length equals 15 residues. CDR3 sequence: CASSPSRTASYEQYF. CDR3 nucleotide sequence: TGTGCCAGCAGCCCCTCCAGGACAGCTTCCTACGAGCAGTACTTC.

The genes are TRBV30 and TRBJ1-2, with D tentatively TRBD1 (5 bases). V dropped 2 bases and J dropped 3 bases, with 10 bases sitting between them. The CDR3 contains 13 residues. Germline values: CDR1 GTSNPN, CDR2 SVGIG (reference sequence). The CDR3, as DNA: TGTGCCTGGAGTCGGGGGAGGGACTATGGCTACACCTTC. This translates into CAWSRGRDYGYTF.

This chain joins TRBV4-1 and TRBJ1-2; D call uncertain. The CDR3 contains 12 residues. Between the trimmed V and J ends, which lost 7 bases and 2 bases, there was a span of 8 bases. CDR1 and CDR2 from the germline V gene are MGHRA and YSYEKL. Here the CDR3 DNA reads TGCGCCAGCACCGGGTTCAACTATGGCTACACCTTC. Protein sequence: CASTGFNYGYTF.

The V call is TRBV30, the J call TRBJ1-6; D gene ambiguous. V was clipped by 5 bases and J by 0 bases, with 11 bases between them. The CDR3 loop spans 15 amino acids. The germline CDR1 and CDR2 sequences are GTSNPN and SVGIG (reference sequence). CDR3 protein: CAWGQMGSYNSPLHF. CDR3 DNA sequence: TGTGCCTGGGGGCAGATGGGCTCCTATAATTCACCCCTCCACTTT.

This clone was counted once. The V gene is TRBV15, the J gene TRBJ1-4; 7 bases are shared with TRBD1. Trimming at V came to 4 bases and at J to 0 bases, leaving 2 bases not matched to a gene. CDR1 and CDR2 (germline): LNHNV, YYDKDF (reference sequence). There are 15 residues in the CDR3. The CDR3 DNA sequence: TGTGCCACCAGCACCGGACAGGCAACTAATGAAAAACTGTTTTTT. Translation gives CATSTGQATNEKLFF.